This T cell receptor beta chain comes out of a study of cytotoxic CD8 clonotypes in ibrutinib-treated CLL. Study-wide context: Outcomes included roughly 24 partial and 2 complete responses; after median around 65 months, approximately 15 stayed remitted and 12 progressed. Specimens for response were gathered following a median around eleven months of therapy, spanning 6 to 36.

Unmatched junction bases numbered 1, after V lost 3 bases and J lost 2 bases. Germline loops: CDR1 SEHNR, CDR2 FQNEAQ (reference sequence). The CDR3 extends over 15 amino acids. Points from the study as a whole: Public clonotypes, rarely seen, contracted or held steady on treatment.

Sequencing sought depths of 1 in 200,000 to 1 in 1 million T cells. The repertoire was sequenced with immunoSEQ multiplex PCR; TCRdb's copy has only in-frame clones and lacks some. The data show roughly 97,000 clones, roughly 80% seen once. Turning to this clone: Its antigen is still unknown.

The sample consisted of PBMCs, taken after 12 months of ibrutinib treatment. The receptor's source is a human donor with chronic lymphocytic leukemia. V gene TRBV7-9 combines with J gene TRBJ1-3, with TRBD1 matching 10 bases. The CDR3 here is CASSLDRGTGNTIYF. CDR3 nucleotides: TGTGCCAGCAGCTTGGACAGGGGGACTGGAAACACCATATATTTT.